The 10 T cell receptor beta chains below come from one sample, sequenced in a study of regulatory T cells in long-lasting Graves disease. Construction of the TCR beta libraries employed iRepertoire HTBI primers in conjunction with Arm-PCR of CDR3 regions. Via MiXCR, TCRdb re-called the multiplex PCR reads, giving one row per CDR3 protein. The table lists 450,000 or so distinct CDR3 sequences, under 25% of them singletons. Time point specified: persistent/refractory GD, antithyroid drugs over 5 years with positive TRAb. Preparation of the TCR library used RNA extracted from PBMCs. The sequencing used peripheral blood mononuclear cells (PBMCs), collected when the disease was refractory, from a patient treated with antithyroid drugs. The receptors derive from a female donor with Graves disease.

The rearrangement joins TRBV6-1 to TRBJ2-2, with TRBD2 matching 14 bases. There are 16 residues in the CDR3. Per germline, CDR1 MNHNS and CDR2 SASEGT. V shed 7 bases and J 4 bases; nucleotides not matched to a gene: 5. The CDR3 DNA follows: TGTGCCAGCAATGGGGGGACTAGCGGGAGCACCGGGGAGCTGTTTTTT. It codes for CASNGGTSGSTGELFF.

The CDR3 coding sequence is TGTGCCAGTAGTATAGGAGGCACCGGCTACGAGCAGTACTTC. This translates into CASSIGGTGYEQYF. The chain joins TRBV19 to TRBJ2-5; D gene ambiguous. The better agreement between TRBJ2-7 and the DNA end casts doubt on the J call. The V gene's germline CDR1 is LNHDA and CDR2 SQIVND (reference sequence). CDR3 length: 14 residues.

This clonotype was counted at least ten times. The chain has TRBV6-1 and TRBJ1-2; 8 nucleotides line up with TRBD1. The junction had 2 bases not matched to a gene; V was cut back by 3 bases and J by 2 bases. The CDR3 runs 14 residues. Germline CDR1 and CDR2: MNHNS and SASEGT. The CDR3 coding sequence is TGTGCCAGCAGTGATGGGACAGGCAACTATGGCTACACCTTC. Translation gives CASSDGTGNYGYTF.

The table lists this clonotype with a count of one. The rearrangement joins TRBV28 to TRBJ2-7; D remains unclear. The V gene's germline CDR1 is MDHEN and CDR2 SYDVKM. V was trimmed by 8 bases and J by 5 bases, leaving 13 bases between them. This CDR3 comprises 12 residues. This CDR3 is CASSSASHEQYF. The DNA of the CDR3 is TGTGCCAGCTCTTCCGCCTCTCACGAGCAGTACTTC.

The rearrangement joins TRBV9 to TRBJ1-1; TRBD1 matches at 11 bases. The V and J ends lost 0 bases and 0 bases, in that order; junction bases with no gene match: 7. Germline V gives CDR1 SGDLS, CDR2 YYNGEE. The CDR3 sequence is 18 residues long. In DNA form, the CDR3 reads TGTGCCAGCAGCGTAGGCCCAGGGACAGGGGGGATGAACACTGAAGCTTTCTTT. It codes for CASSVGPGTGGMNTEAFF.

J is TRBJ2-6 and V is TRBV12-3 or TRBV12-4; D unclear. V dropped 8 bases and J dropped 1 base, with 12 bases sitting between them. CDR3 length: 15 residues. The CDR3 DNA is TGTGCCAGCGCCCCGGGCGTTTCTGGGGCCAACGTCCTGACTTTC. It specifies CASAPGVSGANVLTF.

This clonotype was picked up a small number of times. CDR3 sequence (DNA): TGCAGTGCTAGAGTGTTGGTCAGCGCGAACACTGAAGCTTTCTTT. It yields the protein CSARVLVSANTEAFF. The rearrangement joins TRBV20-1 to TRBJ1-1; D gene uncertain. Germline values: CDR1 DFQATT, CDR2 SNEGSKA (reference sequence). The CDR3 has 15 residues. Trimming shortened V by 1 base and J by 1 base, and 13 bases separated the two germline ends.

In its sample, this clonotype was seen a few times. This rearrangement joins TRBV5-1 to TRBJ2-7; D ambiguous. Germline lookup yields CDR1 SGHRS and CDR2 YFSETQ. This CDR3 spans 13 amino acids. The V and J ends lost 2 bases and 10 bases respectively, with 16 bases between them. The CDR3 DNA is TGCGCCAGCAGCTTAGGAGCGATTTGGGGACAGTACTTC. Amino acids: CASSLGAIWGQYF.

This clonotype was counted ten times or more. This chain connects TRBV11-2 to TRBJ1-1, with TRBD1 identical over 8 bases. Germline loops: CDR1 SGHAT, CDR2 FQNNGV. The V gene end was trimmed by 1 base and the J gene end by 1 base; junction bases not matched to a gene: 14. The CDR3 is made up of 19 amino acids. The CDR3 bases are TGTGCCAGCAGCTTAGTAATCGGCAGGGGGCCGCGAAGGAACACTGAAGCTTTCTTT. Translating gives CASSLVIGRGPRRNTEAFF.

The count of this clonotype is one. V and J are TRBV30 and TRBJ2-7; tentative D call: TRBD1 (6 bases). Trimming removed 3 bases from V and 1 base from J, with 13 bases in between. The germline V gene encodes CDR1 GTSNPN and CDR2 SVGIG (reference sequence). The CDR3 has 14 residues. DNA of the CDR3: TGTGCCTGGAGGCCCGGGACACCTTCCTACGAGCAGTACTTC. Amino acids: CAWRPGTPSYEQYF.